The TCR beta chain described here comes from a study of blood T cell repertoires in COVID-19. About the research overall: Samples representing acute and convalescent COVID-19 were sourced from the United States, Italy and Spain. Sources were T cells, B-cell-depleted T cells, or PBMCs; the material itself was cDNA or gDNA.

Authors' processing steps: Cell counts per sample came from amplifying reference gene primers. Data came from immunoSEQ multiplex PCR; TCRdb stores just in-frame clones and leaves some out. V, J and clone size are taken as reported in that table, and D and trimming were inferred from the DNA itself. Here the sample spans approximately 160,000 clones, about 80% being singletons. The ends were cut back, 4 bases at V and 6 bases at J, with 11 bases in the middle. Germline V lookup: CDR1 SGHNT, CDR2 YYREEE (reference sequence). The CDR3 contains 12 residues. The chain uses TRBV5-4 and TRBJ2-7; TRBD1 is a possible D gene (6 bases). The receptor comes from a man aged 55 to 70 with acute or convalescent COVID-19. The sequencing sample was made of peripheral blood. Here the CDR3 reads CASSSRDTEQYF. CDR3 nucleotides: TGTGCCAGCAGCAGCCGGGACACCGAGCAGTACTTC. The full variable domain, in which reference TRBV5-4 and TRBJ2-7 provide the parts outside the CDR3, is ETGVTQSPTHLIKTRGQQVTLRCSSQSGHNTVSWYQQALGQGPQFIFQYYREEENGRGNFPPRFSGLQFPNYSSELNVNALELDDSALYLCASSSRDTEQYFGPGTRLTVT.